What follows is one TCR beta chain and its context. The sample comes from a study of blood T cells in healthy people across ages. PCR was performed a second time for roughly 7 to 12 cycles using a sample-barcoded 5' primer and a J-beta primer mix. A template-switch adaptor that had 12 random nucleotides put a tag on each cDNA molecule. A single record per CDR3 protein comes from TCRdb applying MiXCR to the 5' RACE reads. The sample yields hundreds of thousands of distinct CDR3 sequences, roughly 43% seen once. The trim removed 6 bases at V and 4 bases at J, leaving 10 bases unmatched. Per germline, CDR1 MDHEN and CDR2 SYDVKM. This CDR3 is 17 amino acids long.

The sample was blood. The origin of this receptor is a man at least 80 years old in good health. The chain recombines TRBV28 with TRBJ2-7; TRBD2 matches at 15 bases. The CDR3 spells CASRPIGGTSGRYEQYF. CDR3 sequence (DNA): TGTGCCAGCAGACCCATCGGAGGGACTAGCGGGAGGTACGAGCAGTACTTC. Based on the CDR3 plus reference TRBV28 and TRBJ2-7, the full variable domain is DVKVTQSSRYLVKRTGEKVFLECVQDMDHENMFWYRQDPGLGLRLIYFSYDVKMKEKGDIPEGYSVSREKKERFSLILESASTNQTSMYLCASRPIGGTSGRYEQYFGPGTRLTVT.